This passage covers 21 T cell receptor beta chains from one sample sequenced in a study of blood T cell repertoires in COVID-19. Clones were read by immunoSEQ multiplex PCR, and TCRdb kept only the in-frame ones, dropping some. The sample records under 110,000 clones, 71% being singletons. The sample taken for sequencing was peripheral blood. These receptors all come from a human donor with acute or convalescent COVID-19. The donor label of this sample is uncertain.

The chain recombines TRBV19 with TRBJ1-6, with D perhaps matching TRBD1 (5 bases). The germline V and J ends were trimmed by 6 bases and 5 bases, with 14 bases remaining between them. Germline-derived CDR1 and CDR2 are LNHDA and SQIVND (reference sequence). The CDR3 runs to 15 residues. DNA for the CDR3: TGTGCCAGTAGATCCGGACACCAGCATAATTCACCCCTCCACTTT. Translation: CASRSGHQHNSPLHF.

This clone was seen just once. The chain uses TRBV2 and TRBJ1-1, with D hard to call. Germline CDR1 reads SNHLY; CDR2 reads FYNNEI. The CDR3 loop spans 13 amino acids. V was trimmed by 6 bases and J by 3 bases, leaving 11 bases between them. CDR3 DNA sequence: TGTGCCAGCAGGAAAGAACATTACACTGAAGCTTTCTTT. It encodes CASRKEHYTEAFF.

V gene TRBV9 combines with J gene TRBJ2-3, with D maybe TRBD2 (6 bases). Germline loops: CDR1 SGDLS, CDR2 YYNGEE. Trimming shortened V by 1 base and J by 3 bases, and 12 bases separated the two germline ends. The CDR3 is 15 residues long. The chain's CDR3 is CASSVLGGRTDTQYF. CDR3 nucleotides: TGTGCCAGCAGCGTATTGGGGGGAAGAACAGATACGCAGTATTTT.

The chain carries TRBV6-2 or TRBV6-3 and TRBJ1-2, with unresolved D. The V and J ends lost 5 bases and 1 base respectively, with 8 bases between them. The CDR3 is made up of 13 amino acids. CDR1 MNHEY and CDR2 SVGEGT come from the germline V gene. CDR3 coding DNA: TGTGCCAGCAGTGTCACAAGTAACTATGGCTACACCTTC. It encodes CASSVTSNYGYTF.

There are many counts of this clone. The chain joins TRBV2 to TRBJ1-1, with 7 bases matching TRBD1. V lost 11 bases and J lost 5; bases outside the gene matches: 5. The CDR3 has 11 residues. Germline values: CDR1 SNHLY, CDR2 FYNNEI. This CDR3 reads CAEGGGTEAFF. CDR3 in DNA: TGTGCCGAAGGGGGCGGAACTGAAGCTTTCTTT.

The chain uses TRBV30 and TRBJ2-1; 9 bases map to TRBD2. Germline lookup yields CDR1 GTSNPN and CDR2 SVGIG (reference sequence). J gave up 6 bases and V 3 bases, and 6 bases lay outside the gene matches. The CDR3 contains 14 residues. The CDR3 sequence is CAWSAGLATNEQFF. In nucleotides, the CDR3 is TGTGCCTGGAGCGCGGGACTAGCTACCAATGAGCAGTTCTTC.

The chain links TRBV6-2 or TRBV6-3 to TRBJ2-5; TRBD2 aligns across 9 bases. Germline CDR1 is MNHEY and CDR2 is SVGEGT. After removal of 2 bases from V and 5 bases from J, the junction contained 12 bases not matched to a gene. The CDR3 runs to 17 residues. The CDR3 region is CASSYPQRGVKGETQYF. DNA for the CDR3: TGTGCCAGCAGTTACCCGCAGCGGGGGGTAAAGGGGGAGACCCAGTACTTC.

This clone has at least ten counts. This chain joins TRBV7-8 and TRBJ1-5; TRBD1 matches at 7 bases. The germline V gene has CDR1 SGHVS and CDR2 FQNEAQ. The CDR3 length is 16 residues. After removal of 1 base from V and 0 bases from J, the junction contained 3 bases not matched to a gene. The CDR3 region is CASSLVGQYSNQPQHF. Written as DNA, the CDR3 is TGTGCCAGCAGCTTAGTGGGACAGTATAGCAATCAGCCCCAGCATTTT.

CDR3 protein: CASSLARVAYNEQFF. CDR3 sequence (DNA): TGTGCCAGCAGCTTGGCCAGGGTGGCCTACAATGAGCAGTTCTTC. The chain uses TRBV5-4 and TRBJ2-1, with D perhaps matching TRBD1 (5 bases). From germline, CDR1 is SGHNT and CDR2 YYREEE (reference sequence). The V end lost 0 bases, the J end lost 2 bases, and 9 bases lay between the germline ends. The CDR3 is 15 amino acids.

The V call is TRBV6-1, the J call TRBJ1-3, with D unresolved. V was cut by 3 bases and J by 4 bases, with 10 bases left in between. Germline V CDR1 and CDR2: MNHNS, SASEGT. CDR3 length: 14 amino acids. The CDR3 protein is CASSDPGSGNTIYF. For the CDR3, the DNA is TGTGCCAGCAGTGACCCGGGATCCGGAAACACCATATATTTT.

V gene TRBV29-1 combines with J gene TRBJ2-2; 8 bases line up with TRBD1. CDR3 length equals 14 residues. Germline CDR1 reads SQVTM; CDR2 reads ANQGSEA. With 4 bases clipped from V and 6 bases from J, the junction kept 7 bases outside the gene matches. The CDR3 here is CSVARGREAGELFF. CDR3 DNA: TGCAGCGTTGCCAGGGGGCGAGAGGCCGGGGAGCTGTTTTTT.

The chain is built from TRBV28 and TRBJ1-2; D possibly corresponds to TRBD1 (5 bases). The V gene lost 5 bases and the J gene lost 13 bases, with 20 bases spanning the gap. Germline assignment: CDR1 MDHEN and CDR2 SYDVKM. This CDR3 has 13 amino acids. In nucleotides, the CDR3 is TGTGCCAGCAGTCCAACGGGTGTAACGGGGGTCACCTTC. Its translation: CASSPTGVTGVTF.

The rearrangement links TRBV7-2 to TRBJ1-1, with 10 nucleotides matching TRBD1. The germline V gene encodes CDR1 SGHTA and CDR2 FQGNSA. The trim removed 0 bases at V and 2 bases at J, leaving 3 bases unmatched. The CDR3 spans 16 residues. Written as DNA, the CDR3 is TGTGCCAGCAGCTTAGCCGGGACAGGGGTAAACACTGAAGCTTTCTTT. It yields the protein CASSLAGTGVNTEAFF.

The V and J genes are TRBV27 and TRBJ2-7, with 9 positions matching TRBD1. The CDR3 contains 15 residues. V lost 6 bases to trimming and J lost 3 bases; unmatched junction nucleotides: 9. Germline V CDR1 and CDR2: MNHEY, SMNVEV (reference sequence). The CDR3 DNA reads as TGTGCCAGCAGGGGCCTGGGACAGGGAAGCTACGAGCAGTACTTC. Its translation: CASRGLGQGSYEQYF.

This clone showed up just once. The chain couples TRBV4-1 to TRBJ1-2; the D is unclear. CDR3 length: 15 residues. V shed 0 bases and J shed 6 bases, with 14 bases lying between them. Germline V gives CDR1 MGHRA, CDR2 YSYEKL. DNA of the CDR3: TGCGCCAGCAGCCAAGATCCTCCGGGAATTGATGGCTACACCTTC. It translates to CASSQDPPGIDGYTF.

J is TRBJ1-5 and V is TRBV7-9; 10 nucleotides align to TRBD1. Germline V lookup: CDR1 SEHNR, CDR2 FQNEAQ (reference sequence). The CDR3 sequence is 15 residues long. V shed 6 bases and J 7 bases; nucleotides not matched to a gene: 9. The CDR3 DNA reads as TGTGCCAGCAGTTTTGGGACAGGGGATCGACAGCCCCAGCATTTT. As protein: CASSFGTGDRQPQHF.

This CDR3 is CASSSLGADTQYF. CDR3 DNA: TGCGCCAGCAGCTCCCTTGGGGCGGATACGCAGTATTTT. The chain joins TRBV5-1 to TRBJ2-3; D possibly corresponds to TRBD1 (5 bases). Trimming removed 3 bases from V and 6 bases from J, with 11 bases in between. The CDR3 covers 13 residues. CDR1 and CDR2 from the germline V gene are SGHRS and YFSETQ.

This clone was counted ten times or more. The chain links TRBV10-3 to TRBJ2-3; weak D call: TRBD1 (6 bases). The germline V gene has CDR1 ENHRY and CDR2 SYGVKD. The V and J ends lost 8 bases and 4 bases respectively, with 19 bases between them. The CDR3 is 15 amino acids. The CDR3 DNA follows: TGTGCCATCGGGGCCTCCCAGGGGTCAGCAGATACGCAGTATTTT. Its translation: CAIGASQGSADTQYF.

The chain joins TRBV5-6 to TRBJ2-7; 10 positions match TRBD1. The CDR3 covers 16 residues. Looked up from germline, CDR1 is SGHDT and CDR2 is YYEEEE. Trimming at V came to 4 bases and at J to 6 bases, leaving 13 bases not matched to a gene. The CDR3 spells CASSRDRGSFTGEQYF. The CDR3 nucleotides are TGTGCCAGCAGCCGGGACAGGGGAAGTTTTACCGGCGAGCAGTACTTC. The full variable domain, in which reference TRBV5-6 and TRBJ2-7 provide the parts outside the CDR3, is DAGVTQSPTHLIKTRGQQVTLRCSPKSGHDTVSWYQQALGQGPQFIFQYYEEEERQRGNFPDRFSGHQFPNYSSELNVNALLLGDSALYLCASSRDRGSFTGEQYFGPGTRLTVT.

CDR3 residues: CASSSDRGGEKLFF. The CDR3 DNA follows: TGTGCCAGCAGCTCGGACAGGGGAGGGGAAAAACTGTTTTTT. This chain connects TRBV7-9 to TRBJ1-4; TRBD1 aligns across 9 bases. V lost 4 bases, J lost 8 bases, and 5 bases stayed unmatched. The CDR3 loop spans 14 amino acids. In germline, CDR1 is SEHNR, CDR2 FQNEAQ (reference sequence).

This chain connects TRBV10-3 to TRBJ2-3; 9 nucleotides match TRBD1. V shed 6 bases, J shed 0 bases, and the junction held 7 bases outside the gene matches. CDR1 and CDR2 (germline): ENHRY, SYGVKD. The CDR3 contains 16 residues. CDR3 coding DNA: TGTGCCATCAGGGGGGACAGGGACATGAGCACAGATACGCAGTATTTT. Protein sequence: CAIRGDRDMSTDTQYF.